The present T cell receptor (beta chain) was sequenced within a study of identical twins (dated by TCRdb to the mid-2010s). General notes on the study: To test whether fetal clonotypes persist, this study deep-sequenced TCR alpha and beta repertoires from monozygotic twins, from unrelated adults of various ages, and from cord blood. To rule out contamination, replicate twin experiments were performed at different times with different library preparation protocols.

V drops 3 bases and J drops 9 bases, leaving 15 bases in between. The cysteine opens and the phenylalanine closes a CDR3 of 14 amino acids. Only CDR3 DNA remains: 42 bases, in frame from the first base. A remark on this clonotype: Its antigen remains unidentified. Per-base qualities were not stored, and no clone one base away is much larger.

On the study overall, not on this receptor specifically: Because the same donors could not be followed over many years, the conclusions relied on cross-sectional statistical analysis. Abundant cord blood beta clonotypes carried fewer insertions; young adult naive repertoires showed a weaker similar trend, while memory repertoires showed none. Compared with coincidental sharing between unrelated individuals, out-of-frame TCR alpha sequences shared between twins showed an excess of sequences with low generation probability. Invariant T cells such as MAIT and iNKT could partly confound zero-insertion analyses, although diverse VJ usage argued against such confounding for most clonotypes. Recombination models systematically underestimated out-of-frame TCR alpha sharing in monozygotic twins but agreed with sharing between unrelated individuals. A weaker excess of twin sharing was found in beta out-of-frame sequences because the signal-to-noise ratio was lowered by fewer shared sequences.

To prepare the library, 5' RACE was applied. The sequencer listed for this sample is Illumina HiSeq 2000. A universal primer binding site was introduced by template switching, and a unique molecular identifier was present in the final cDNA, enabling accurate counting of TCR cDNA molecules. Specific primers in the conserved constant-segment region were used to synthesize first-strand cDNA for TCR alpha and beta chains. To control for contamination, every cDNA library was double barcoded, receiving both a SMART-Mk sample barcode and Illumina barcodes. TruSeq adapter sequences along with Illumina sample barcodes were introduced in two successive PCR steps. The Illumina HiSeq platform was used with custom primers to sequence TCR alpha and beta cDNA libraries. The authors' pipeline ran thus. MiGEC was used to process raw reads and extract unique molecular identifiers, and MiXCR was used to find CDR3 positions. Recombination models were inferred per individual with the repgenHMM and IGoR tools using an EM algorithm. The analysis of shared clonotypes was done with the tcR package in R, with sharing normalized by the product of cloneset sizes. Out-of-frame nonproductive sequences were analyzed to study raw recombination free of thymic and clonal selection effects. TCRdb's own reprocessing of the public reads used fastp at Q25 and MiXCR and kept productive beta chains. Rows merge per CDR3 protein into single entries with the most common DNA and genes. The V and J calls here are based on TCRdb, not the publication. Across this sample there are around 960,000 distinct CDR3 sequences, with around 12% seen only once. The ten largest clonotypes hold around 1.5% of the sample.

Every donor in the study was a healthy Caucasian. Three pairs of female monozygotic twins, all aged about 18 to 29 years, made up the twin cohort. The RNA used for TCR libraries was isolated from peripheral blood mononuclear cells. The data were also submitted as part of a second study, on yellow fever vaccine responses in identical twins. The other study reports the following: According to the authors, the vaccine-induced T cell response in identical twins seemed to be partly convergent and partly specific to each individual. In the study, vaccine-responding T cell clones were precisely tracked in identical twins.

In this chain, TRBV12-3 or TRBV12-4 is recombined with TRBJ2-1; there is no confident call for the D gene. Sequences were obtained from PBMCs. The receptor was derived from a young woman in good health. The CDR3 protein sequence reads: CASSLSVRWVEQFF. The nucleotide sequence is given as TGTGCCAGCAGTTTGTCAGTACGTTGGGTTGAGCAGTTCTTC.